One sample yielded the 11 T cell receptor beta chains listed below, sequenced in a study of blood T cells in healthy people across ages. The second PCR ran about 6 to 11 cycles with a sample-barcoded 5' primer and J-beta primers. Using its own MiXCR run on the 5' RACE reads, TCRdb lists one record per CDR3 protein. Of about 1.8 million distinct CDR3 sequences listed, around 48% are singletons. Sequenced: blood. Every receptor here comes from a woman in her 40s in good health.

The rearrangement links TRBV7-2 to TRBJ2-7; maybe TRBD1 (6 bases). Trimming stripped 3 bases from V and 6 bases from J, with 15 bases between. Germline V CDR1 and CDR2: SGHTA, FQGNSA. CDR3 length equals 14 residues. In DNA, the CDR3 is TGTGCCAGCAGCTTCGACTTGACAGGTTCCGAGCAGTACTTC. The encoded protein is CASSFDLTGSEQYF.

The V gene is TRBV20-1, the J gene TRBJ2-1; 9 bases align to TRBD2. CDR3 length: 17 amino acids. With 3 bases clipped from V and 6 bases from J, the junction kept 15 bases outside the gene matches. Germline V gene data show CDR1 as DFQATT and CDR2 as SNEGSKA (reference sequence). The CDR3: CSASGWLAGPELNEQFF. In nucleotides, the CDR3 is TGCAGTGCTAGTGGGTGGCTAGCGGGGCCCGAACTCAATGAGCAGTTCTTC.

The chain combines TRBV7-2 with TRBJ2-5, with D perhaps TRBD1 (5 bases). The CDR3 is 16 amino acids. V shed 5 bases and J shed 1 base, with 17 bases lying between them. Per germline, CDR1 SGHTA and CDR2 FQGNSA. DNA for the CDR3: TGTGCCAGCAGCCCGCGCCGGACACTTTTCCAAGAGACCCAGTACTTC. It specifies CASSPRRTLFQETQYF.

V gene TRBV20-1 combines with J gene TRBJ2-6; no definite D call. V was cut by 6 bases and J by 0 bases, with 9 bases left in between. The CDR3 runs 14 residues. Per germline, CDR1 DFQATT and CDR2 SNEGSKA (reference sequence). The CDR3: CSACEDSGANVLTF. DNA for the CDR3: TGCAGTGCATGCGAGGACTCTGGGGCCAACGTCCTGACTTTC.

This clonotype occurred a few times. The chain has TRBV11-2 and TRBJ2-7, with 8 bases fitting TRBD1. TRBJ2-4 matches the DNA end more closely, so the J call is doubtful. The CDR3 spans 14 residues. Germline-derived CDR1 and CDR2 are SGHAT and FQNNGV. CDR3 in DNA: TGTGCCAGCAGCTCAACAGGGGGTTCAAACATTCAGTACTTC. Translation gives CASSSTGGSNIQYF.

J is TRBJ1-6 and V is TRBV27, with D possibly being TRBD1 (6 bases). The CDR3 is 15 residues long. Germline V gene data show CDR1 as MNHEY and CDR2 as SMNVEV (reference sequence). The V end lost 2 bases, the J end lost 8 bases, and 13 bases lay between the germline ends. CDR3 sequence (DNA): TGTGCCAGCAGTTTAGGACAGCGGTTGGATTCACCCCTCCACTTT. Translating gives CASSLGQRLDSPLHF.

The V call is TRBV27, the J call TRBJ2-7, with D unresolved. Trimming pared 2 bases from V and 7 bases from J, leaving 24 bases between. This CDR3 spans 17 amino acids. Per the germline V gene, CDR1 is MNHEY and CDR2 is SMNVEV (reference sequence). For the CDR3, the DNA is TGTGCCAGCAGTTTAGACCCCCGGAGAGCTAACTACAATGAGCAGTACTTC. Translated, it gives CASSLDPRRANYNEQYF.

The chain combines TRBV7-2 with TRBJ2-3; TRBD1 might be the D (6 bases). The CDR3 covers 16 residues. V was shortened by 5 bases and J by 2 bases, with 17 bases between the two germline ends. The germline V gene has CDR1 SGHTA and CDR2 FQGNSA. The CDR3 region has the DNA TGTGCCAGCAGCCCAGGTTCCGGGACACCCACAGATACGCAGTATTTT. Its translation: CASSPGSGTPTDTQYF.

There are a few counts of this clonotype. The chain joins TRBV6-2 or TRBV6-3 to TRBJ1-2, with D perhaps matching TRBD1 (5 bases). The CDR3 contains 12 residues. Trimming removed 7 bases from V and 8 bases from J, with 14 bases in between. Germline V gene lookup returns CDR1 MNHEY and CDR2 SVGEGT. The CDR3 sequence: CASTEVGDGYTF. The DNA for the CDR3 is TGTGCCAGCACCGAAGTAGGGGACGGCTACACCTTC.

There are a few counts of this clonotype. The V gene is TRBV6-6, the J gene TRBJ1-2; a possible D gene is TRBD1 (5 bases). Germline CDR1 reads MNHNY; CDR2 reads SVGAGI (reference sequence). The CDR3 runs 15 residues. Trimming shortened V by 4 bases and J by 0 bases, and 12 bases separated the two germline ends. CDR3 DNA sequence: TGTGCCAGCAGTTGGGAGGGGCCCGCTAACTATGGCTACACCTTC. It yields the protein CASSWEGPANYGYTF.

The chain carries TRBV20-1 and TRBJ2-1; D is undetermined. Germline CDR1 is DFQATT and CDR2 is SNEGSKA (reference sequence). V lost 5 bases and J lost 7, with 21 bases in between. This CDR3 comprises 15 residues. For the CDR3, the DNA is TGCAGTGCTCCCCGAGCCTCCCTTTCCAGAAATGAGCAGTTCTTC. Protein: CSAPRASLSRNEQFF.